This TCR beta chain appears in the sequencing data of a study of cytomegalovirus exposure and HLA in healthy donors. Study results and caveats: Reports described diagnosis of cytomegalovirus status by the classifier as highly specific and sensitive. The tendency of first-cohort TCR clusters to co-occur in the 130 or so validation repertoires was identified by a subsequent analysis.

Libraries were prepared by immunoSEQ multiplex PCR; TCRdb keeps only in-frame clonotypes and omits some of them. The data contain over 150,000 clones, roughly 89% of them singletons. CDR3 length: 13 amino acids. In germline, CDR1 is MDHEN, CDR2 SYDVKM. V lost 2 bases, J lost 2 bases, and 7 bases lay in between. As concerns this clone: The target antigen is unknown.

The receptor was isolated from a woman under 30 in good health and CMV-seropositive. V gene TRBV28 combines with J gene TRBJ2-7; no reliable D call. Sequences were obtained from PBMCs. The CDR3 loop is CASSLEAAYEQYF. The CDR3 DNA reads TGTGCCAGCAGTTTAGAGGCGGCCTACGAGCAGTACTTC.